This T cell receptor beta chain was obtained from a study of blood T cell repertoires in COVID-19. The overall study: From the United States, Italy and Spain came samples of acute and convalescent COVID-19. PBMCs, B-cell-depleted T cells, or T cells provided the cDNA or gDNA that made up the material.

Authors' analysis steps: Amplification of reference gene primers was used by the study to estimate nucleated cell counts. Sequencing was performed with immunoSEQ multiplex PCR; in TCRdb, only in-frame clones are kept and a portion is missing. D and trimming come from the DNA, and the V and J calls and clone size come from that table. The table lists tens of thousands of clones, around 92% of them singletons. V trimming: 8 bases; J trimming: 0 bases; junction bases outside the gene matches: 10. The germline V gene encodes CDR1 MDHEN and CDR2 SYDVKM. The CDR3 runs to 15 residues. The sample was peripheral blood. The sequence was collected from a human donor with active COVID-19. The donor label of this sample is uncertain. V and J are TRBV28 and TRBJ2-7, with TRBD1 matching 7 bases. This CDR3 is CASAYSGQNSYEQYF. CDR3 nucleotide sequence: TGTGCCAGCGCCTATTCGGGACAGAACTCCTACGAGCAGTACTTC.